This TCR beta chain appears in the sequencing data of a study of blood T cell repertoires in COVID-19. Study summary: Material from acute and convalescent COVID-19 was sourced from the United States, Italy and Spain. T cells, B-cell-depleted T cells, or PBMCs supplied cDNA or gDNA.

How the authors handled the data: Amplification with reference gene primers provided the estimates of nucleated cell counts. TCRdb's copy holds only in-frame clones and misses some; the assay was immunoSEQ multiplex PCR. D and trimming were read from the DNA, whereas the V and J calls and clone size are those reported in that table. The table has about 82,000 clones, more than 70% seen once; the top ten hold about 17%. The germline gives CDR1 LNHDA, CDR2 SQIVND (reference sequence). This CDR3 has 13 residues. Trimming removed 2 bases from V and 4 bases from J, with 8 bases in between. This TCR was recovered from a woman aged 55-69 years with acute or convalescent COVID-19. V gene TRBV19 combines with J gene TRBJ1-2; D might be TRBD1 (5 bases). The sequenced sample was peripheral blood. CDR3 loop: CASSIQGGYGYTF. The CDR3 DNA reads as TGTGCCAGTAGTATACAGGGTGGCTATGGCTACACCTTC.